The 5 T cell receptor beta chains below come from one sample, sequenced in a study of T cells after yellow fever vaccination (dated 2019 in TCRdb). Library generation was performed with 5' RACE. For sequencing, an Illumina HiSeq 2500 was employed. TCRdb reran the public reads through fastp at Q25 and MiXCR, keeping productive beta chains. Duplicate CDR3 protein sequences are folded into a single record with the most common DNA and genes. Present in this sample are some 670,000 distinct CDR3 sequences, roughly an eighth of which were seen just once. The ten largest make up under 15% of the sample. This sample's treatment or condition label indicates: live attenuated yellow fever vaccine strain. This specimen was PBMCs, taken on the day of the yellow fever booster vaccination. The receptor source for this set is a young man who received the YFV17D yellow fever vaccine.

The genes are TRBV19 and TRBJ2-7; TRBD1 is a possible D gene (5 bases). CDR3 length equals 14 residues. Germline CDR1 and CDR2: LNHDA and SQIVND (reference sequence). V lost 5 bases, J lost 7 bases, and 18 bases lay in between. The DNA of the CDR3 is TGTGCCAGTAGTTCGACAGCTGGGTTCTCTGAGCAGTACTTC. Translation: CASSSTAGFSEQYF.

This chain uses TRBV28 with TRBJ1-3; 7 nucleotides align to TRBD1. CDR1 and CDR2 (germline): MDHEN, SYDVKM. CDR3 length: 15 residues. V dropped 10 bases and J dropped 0; count of bases not matched to a gene: 9. The CDR3 protein is CATGGQVVSGNTIYF. The CDR3 DNA is TGTGCCACAGGGGGGCAGGTGGTCTCTGGAAACACCATATATTTT.

The chain recombines TRBV30 with TRBJ2-2; the D gene could be TRBD1 or TRBD2 (5 bases each). The ends were cut back, 1 base at V and 6 bases at J, with 6 bases in the middle. The germline CDR1 and CDR2 sequences are GTSNPN and SVGIG (reference sequence). The CDR3 extends over 12 amino acids. The CDR3, as DNA: TGTGCCTGGAGTGCGGGGCCCGGGGAGCTGTTTTTT. Its protein product is CAWSAGPGELFF. Combining the CDR3 with reference TRBV30 and TRBJ2-2 gives the whole variable domain SQTIHQWPATLVQPVGSPLSLECTVEGTSNPNLYWYRQAAGRGLQLLFYSVGIGQISSEVPQNLSASRPQDRQFILSSKKLLLSDSGFYLCAWSAGPGELFFGEGSRLTVL.

This clonotype was observed a few times. The CDR3 region has the DNA TGTGCCAGCAGTGAACTATTCCGGCGGAATTCACCCCTCCACTTT. Protein product: CASSELFRRNSPLHF. This chain joins TRBV2 and TRBJ1-6; D gene unclear. The V gene lost 2 bases and the J gene lost 7 bases, with 12 bases spanning the gap. Germline loops: CDR1 SNHLY, CDR2 FYNNEI. The CDR3 consists of 15 residues.

This clonotype turned up a few times. J is TRBJ1-1 and V is TRBV10-3; D is unclear. Deletions cut 1 base from V and 5 bases from J, with 11 bases between. Germline V gene data show CDR1 as ENHRY and CDR2 as SYGVKD. The CDR3 covers 14 residues. CDR3 DNA sequence: TGTGCCATCAGTGAGTACGGGGTACAGACTGAAGCTTTCTTT. It encodes CAISEYGVQTEAFF.